The 22 T cell receptor beta chains below come from one sample, sequenced in a study of regulatory T cells in long-lasting Graves disease. Construction of TCR beta libraries relied on iRepertoire HTBI primers and on Arm-PCR targeting CDR3 regions. TCRdb itself ran the multiplex PCR reads through MiXCR, one entry per CDR3 protein. The profile shows some 430,000 distinct CDR3 sequences, roughly 21% of them singletons. As to time point: persistent/refractory GD, antithyroid drugs over 5 years with positive TRAb. PBMC RNA served as the TCR library source. The sequencing here drew on peripheral blood mononuclear cells (PBMCs), taken when the disease was refractory, from a patient treated with antithyroid drugs. The receptor set was obtained from a female donor with Graves disease.

This clonotype occurred many times. V gene TRBV12-3 or TRBV12-4 combines with J gene TRBJ1-2, with 8 bases lining up with TRBD1. The trim removed 4 bases at V and 5 bases at J, leaving 6 bases unmatched. The CDR3 runs to 14 residues. This CDR3 reads CASSYGQGGYGYTF. The CDR3 nucleotides read TGTGCCAGCAGTTACGGACAGGGCGGTTATGGCTACACCTTC.

This clonotype was detected a few times. The rearrangement joins TRBV4-2 to TRBJ2-7; D unresolved. Germline V lookup: CDR1 LGHNA, CDR2 YNFKEQ. V lost 0 bases, J lost 3 bases, and 6 bases lay in between. This CDR3 spans 13 amino acids. In DNA, the CDR3 is TGTGCCAGCAGCCAAGATATAGGCTACGAGCAGTACTTC. Its protein product is CASSQDIGYEQYF.

This clonotype was recorded many times. It is likely a read error, because the conserved phenylalanine at the end of the CDR3 is missing. The genes are TRBV28 and TRBJ2-7, with TRBD2 identical over 11 bases. Germline loops: CDR1 MDHEN, CDR2 SYDVKM. This CDR3 has 15 residues. Trimming cost V 4 bases and J 2 bases; bases outside gene matches: 4. Here the CDR3 reads CASSSSGRPPYEQYL. The CDR3 DNA reads as TGTGCCAGCAGTTCTAGCGGGAGGCCACCCTACGAGCAGTACCTC.

This clonotype was detected many times. V is TRBV5-6 and J is TRBJ2-7; TRBD1 is a possible D gene (6 bases). Trimming shortened V by 3 bases and J by 2 bases, and 15 bases separated the two germline ends. Germline CDR1 is SGHDT and CDR2 is YYEEEE. The CDR3 is made up of 15 amino acids. CDR3 amino acids: CASSSYWDKTYEQYF. The CDR3 region has the DNA TGTGCCAGCAGCTCATACTGGGACAAGACCTACGAGCAGTACTTC.

This clonotype was recorded many times. This chain uses TRBV7-9 with TRBJ1-5; D may be TRBD1 (6 bases). Trimming cost V 6 bases and J 7 bases, with 16 bases left between them. Germline V gives CDR1 SEHNR, CDR2 FQNEAQ (reference sequence). The CDR3 consists of 14 residues. In DNA, the CDR3 is TGTGCCAGCAGTTCGACAGGAGGGGGGCAGCCCCAGCATTTT. Translating it yields CASSSTGGGQPQHF.

The chain recombines TRBV13 with TRBJ1-1; 7 bases line up with TRBD1. This CDR3 is 15 amino acids long. The V segment lost 3 bases and the J segment 0 bases; nucleotides outside the gene matches: 4. Germline V CDR1 and CDR2: PRHDT, FYEKMQ (reference sequence). The CDR3 DNA follows: TGTGCCAGCAGCTTTTGGGGGACAGTGAACACTGAAGCTTTCTTT. As protein: CASSFWGTVNTEAFF.

The table lists this clonotype with a few counts. The chain recombines TRBV12-3 or TRBV12-4 with TRBJ2-7, with 8 positions matching TRBD1. V lost 1 base and J lost 7; bases outside the gene matches: 12. This CDR3 has 16 residues. CDR3 sequence (DNA): TGTGCCAGCAGTTTAGGCCCTGGACAGGGTTTTGGGGAGCAGTACTTC. Amino acid sequence: CASSLGPGQGFGEQYF.

This clonotype was observed at least ten times. V gene TRBV19 combines with J gene TRBJ1-2, with 9 nucleotides matching TRBD1. Per the germline V gene, CDR1 is LNHDA and CDR2 is SQIVND (reference sequence). Trimming at V came to 6 bases and at J to 2 bases, leaving 10 bases not matched to a gene. CDR3 length: 16 amino acids. The CDR3 bases are TGTGCCAGTAGGAATTTCCTTGGACAGGGGAACTATGGCTACACCTTC. Encoded protein: CASRNFLGQGNYGYTF.

This clonotype came up a few times. This chain joins TRBV28 and TRBJ1-2, with unresolved D. CDR3 length: 13 amino acids. Germline V lookup: CDR1 MDHEN, CDR2 SYDVKM. The V end lost 7 bases, the J end lost 0 bases, and 9 bases lay between the germline ends. The CDR3 region is CASTELANYGYTF. In DNA, the CDR3 is TGTGCCAGCACGGAATTAGCTAACTATGGCTACACCTTC.

The chain is built from TRBV4-1 and TRBJ2-6, with 8 bases identical to TRBD1. From germline, CDR1 is MGHRA and CDR2 YSYEKL. The CDR3 contains 17 residues. Germline trimming cut 3 bases from V and 0 bases from J; bases unmatched to any gene: 4. The CDR3 region has the DNA TGCGCCAGCAGCCAGGGACAGGCGTTCTCTGGGGCCAACGTCCTGACTTTC. Its protein product is CASSQGQAFSGANVLTF.

This chain uses TRBV20-1 with TRBJ1-1; maybe TRBD1 (5 bases). V lost 3 bases, J lost 8 bases, and 19 bases lay in between. CDR1 and CDR2 from the germline V gene are DFQATT and SNEGSKA (reference sequence). This CDR3 has 14 amino acids. The CDR3 nucleotides are TGCAGTGCTAGCCTCCCGGGGGGGGTTGGGGAAGCTTTCTTT. This gives the protein CSASLPGGVGEAFF.

This clonotype came up a few times. The CDR3 DNA follows: TGCAGTGCTAGACCAGGCAGTCTAAACACTGAAGCTTTCTTT. Translating it yields CSARPGSLNTEAFF. The genes are TRBV20-1 and TRBJ1-1; D not certain. V lost 2 bases and J 2 bases, leaving 12 bases between the germline ends. The germline CDR1 and CDR2 sequences are DFQATT and SNEGSKA (reference sequence). This CDR3 comprises 14 residues.

This clonotype was recorded many times. The J gene is TRBJ2-7, the V gene TRBV28; 7 bases map to TRBD2. The CDR3 loop spans 13 amino acids. Germline lookup yields CDR1 MDHEN and CDR2 SYDVKM. V lost 8 bases and J lost 2; bases outside the gene matches: 6. CDR3 region: CASGPGTTYEQYF. The CDR3 coding sequence is TGTGCCAGCGGTCCCGGGACTACCTACGAGCAGTACTTC.

V is TRBV20-1 and J is TRBJ1-5, with TRBD1 matching over 9 bases. J lost 5 bases, V lost 6 bases, and 8 bases had no gene match. From germline, CDR1 is DFQATT and CDR2 SNEGSKA (reference sequence). This CDR3 is built from 14 residues. The CDR3 spells CSATTGGSDQPQHF. The CDR3 DNA sequence: TGCAGTGCAACAACAGGGGGCTCGGATCAGCCCCAGCATTTT.

The sample holds many counts of this clonotype. This chain joins TRBV18 and TRBJ2-5; TRBD2 matches 7 bases. Per the germline V gene, CDR1 is KGHSH and CDR2 is LQKENI. Losses at the gene ends were 2 bases for V and 5 bases for J; bases not matched to a gene: 5. This CDR3 has 14 amino acids. CDR3 in DNA: TGTGCCAGCTCACCAGGGAGGGCCCATGAGACCCAGTACTTC. Its protein is CASSPGRAHETQYF. Together with reference TRBV18 and TRBJ2-5, the CDR3 gives the full variable domain: NAGVMQNPRHLVRRRGQEARLRCSPMKGHSHVYWYRQLPEEGLKFMVYLQKENIIDESGMPKERFSAEFPKEGPSILRIQQVVRGDSAAYFCASSPGRAHETQYFGPGTRLLVL.

This clonotype was seen repeatedly, ten times or more. In nucleotides, the CDR3 is TGTGCCAGCAGTGAGGGGTCCATCCAAGAGACCCAGTACTTC. Amino acid sequence: CASSEGSIQETQYF. The chain carries TRBV6-1 and TRBJ2-5; no reliable D call. Germline V gene data show CDR1 as MNHNS and CDR2 as SASEGT. This CDR3 comprises 14 residues. Trimming removed 3 bases at V and 1 base at J, with 9 bases between.

V and J are TRBV7-2 and TRBJ2-3; D uncertain. This CDR3 region has 12 residues. The V and J ends lost 7 bases and 2 bases respectively, with 7 bases between them. Germline values: CDR1 SGHTA, CDR2 FQGNSA. DNA for the CDR3: TGTGCCAGCAAAACATACACAGATACGCAGTATTTT. It specifies CASKTYTDTQYF.

This clonotype was detected ten times or more. This chain joins TRBV12-3 or TRBV12-4 and TRBJ1-1; 9 bases fit TRBD1. CDR3 length equals 14 residues. V shed 5 bases and J 1 base; nucleotides not matched to a gene: 2. CDR3 protein: CASSAGQGNTEAFF. CDR3 coding DNA: TGTGCCAGCAGTGCGGGACAGGGGAACACTGAAGCTTTCTTT.

This clonotype was recorded many times. The chain couples TRBV5-5 to TRBJ2-7, with D perhaps matching TRBD1 (6 bases). Trimming removed 0 bases from V and 2 bases from J, with 9 bases in between. Germline V gene sequence: CDR1 SGHKS, CDR2 YYEKEE (reference sequence). This CDR3 has 14 residues. The CDR3 DNA reads as TGTGCCAGCAGCTTGGAGACAGGACCCTACGAGCAGTACTTC. Residues: CASSLETGPYEQYF.

A word on this clonotype: An end of the junction does not agree with germline; a read error may underlie this. This chain connects TRBV6-5 to TRBJ2-2; possible D gene TRBD1, 6 bases. There are 16 residues in the CDR3. Germline CDR1 and CDR2: MNHEY and SVGAGI. The CDR3, as DNA: TGTGCCAGCAGCTACTCCGGGACACCGAACACCGGGGAGCTGTTTTTT. It codes for CASSYSGTPNTGELFF.

CDR3 residues: CASSREMSTQYF. CDR3 nucleotide sequence: TGTGCCAGCTCTCGAGAGATGTCTACGCAGTATTTT. The chain couples TRBV28 to TRBJ2-3; D unresolved. Germline V gene lookup returns CDR1 MDHEN and CDR2 SYDVKM. Trimming pared 8 bases from V and 8 bases from J, leaving 14 bases between. The CDR3 totals 12 residues.

The genes are TRBV15 and TRBJ2-7; D remains ambiguous. The V gene's germline CDR1 is LNHNV and CDR2 YYDKDF (reference sequence). This CDR3 is 15 amino acids long. Deletions cut 0 bases from V and 7 bases from J, with 16 bases between. The CDR3 sequence: CATSRDKTSVYEQYF. The DNA of the CDR3 is TGTGCCACCAGCAGAGATAAAACATCGGTCTATGAGCAGTACTTC. Variable domain in full (rest from reference TRBV15 and TRBJ2-7): DAMVIQNPRYQVTQFGKPVTLSCSQTLNHNVMYWYQQKSSQAPKLLFHYYDKDFNNEADTPDNFQSRRPNTSFCFLDIRSPGLGDTAMYLCATSRDKTSVYEQYFGPGTRLTVT.